The sequence of this T cell receptor (beta chain) was determined in a study of beta chain features in type 1 diabetes. General study findings and limits: Shorter templates may be favored by PCR, equally so in patients and controls. Significant though moderate, a shortening of TCRB CDR3s appeared in all four CD4+ subsets of Type 1 diabetes patients. Compared to healthy donors, patients appeared to have naive, central memory and Treg TCRB repertoires that were more alike. VDJ junctions from patients with type 1 diabetes contained fewer insertions and more deletions.

This clone has a handful of counts. Its antigen remains unknown. Expressed TCRB transcripts were sequenced, since all the RNA that had been isolated was reverse transcribed. This table comes from immunoSEQ multiplex PCR, and its TCRdb copy is limited to in-frame clones, with some not included. The data show about 270,000 clones, with around 15% seen just once and roughly 0.018% held by the top ten. The V gene's germline CDR1 is KGHSH and CDR2 LQKENI. With 0 bases clipped from V and 2 bases from J, the junction kept 7 bases outside the gene matches. The CDR3 is 17 residues long. J is TRBJ1-1 and V is TRBV18; TRBD1 aligns across 9 bases. This TCR derives from a man younger than 40 with type 1 diabetes. Material for sequencing was naive CD4+ T cells from blood. The CDR3 nucleotides are TGTGCCAGCTCACCACCGATACAGGGGGCAATTAACACTGAAGCTTTCTTT. This encodes CASSPPIQGAINTEAFF.